The 3 T cell receptor beta chains given below trace back to one sample, sequenced in a study of Ad26.COV2.S vaccination and SARS-CoV-2 variants. Profiling relied on immunoSEQ multiplex PCR, and the TCRdb table lists in-frame clones only, not all of them. Of more than 350,000 clones in the sample, 90% were seen once. Noted treatment: around 19 received Ad26.COV2.S at low or high dose, single or two shots; five or six received placebo; per-sample allocation not given. The samples were gathered on day 63 after the first injection of vaccine or placebo. The input for sequencing was peripheral blood, taken in a trial of Ad26.COV2.S vaccine versus placebo. All receptors derive from a person between 18 and 65 years old who received the Ad26.COV2.S COVID-19 vaccine or a placebo.

The rearrangement links TRBV6-5 to TRBJ1-1, with 7 bases aligning to TRBD1. The CDR3 covers 13 residues. With 5 bases clipped from V and 3 bases from J, the junction kept 3 bases outside the gene matches. CDR1 is MNHEY and CDR2 is SVGAGI in the germline V gene. The DNA for the CDR3 is TGTGCCAGCAGTAGGGGGACAGACACTGAAGCTTTCTTT. Its protein is CASSRGTDTEAFF.

The chain carries TRBV7-3 and TRBJ2-1, with 15 bases matching TRBD2. V gave up 5 bases and J gave up 9 bases; unmatched junction bases: 8. The CDR3 length is 16 residues. Germline CDR1 and CDR2: SGHTA and FQGTGA. This CDR3 is CASSPGTSGRRSEQFF. Written as DNA, the CDR3 is TGTGCCAGCAGCCCCGGGACTAGCGGGAGGAGGAGTGAGCAGTTCTTC.

This chain joins TRBV29-1 and TRBJ2-1; weak D call: TRBD1 (6 bases). CDR1 and CDR2 from the germline V gene are SQVTM and ANQGSEA. The CDR3 has 13 residues. The V gene lost 5 bases and the J gene lost 4 bases, with 12 bases spanning the gap. DNA of the CDR3: TGCAGCGTTACCTTGACAGGATACAATGAGCAGTTCTTC. This sequence encodes CSVTLTGYNEQFF.